The rows below give T cell receptor beta chains drawn from one sample of a study of blood T cell repertoires in COVID-19. Clones were sequenced by immunoSEQ multiplex PCR, and TCRdb holds only the in-frame ones, with some missing. In the table there are fewer than 500,000 clones, more than 70% of which are singletons. Material: PBMCs or T cells enriched from blood (not recorded which). The receptors derive from a man aged 25 to 40 who had recovered from COVID-19. Both conserved end residues are trimmed from each CDR3. Each record gives: V gene, J gene, CDR3 protein.

TRBV7-9	TRBJ1-5	ASSQDRAHGNQPQH
TRBV7-2	TRBJ1-2	ASSLARGRQGYT
TRBV19	TRBJ2-7	ASSSGQTYEQY
TRBV7-2	TRBJ2-1	ASSLERRGNEQF
TRBV7-9	TRBJ2-2	ASSNLRGTGELF
TRBV11-2	TRBJ2-7	ASSLTGSAFGEQY
TRBV12-5	TRBJ2-4	ASGLGLAGPSGQY
TRBV4-1	TRBJ1-1	ASSLRGGQGPNTEAF
TRBV18	TRBJ1-1	ASSPTKGANAGHTEAF
TRBV18	TRBJ1-5	ASSDRGTDSNQPQH
TRBV19	TRBJ2-3	ASSLRTTGTSTDTQY
TRBV6-5	TRBJ1-4	ASSYREGGGKLF
TRBV3-1/TRBV3-2	TRBJ2-2	ASSQGPRQGAAGELF
TRBV11-2	TRBJ2-5	ASSPPPPQGRPGETQY
TRBV7-9	TRBJ2-1	ASSFLGAGVPNNEQF
TRBV27	TRBJ1-1	ASNPQSAPVEAF
TRBV19	TRBJ1-1	ASSIRGANTEAF
TRBV30	TRBJ1-4	AWSVQQNTEKLF
TRBV14	TRBJ1-1	ASSPRTGLVTEAF
TRBV7-8	TRBJ2-7	ASSLGSGRVNEQY
TRBV4-1	TRBJ1-2	ASSRPTDDYGYT
TRBV6-5	TRBJ2-2	AVGPRDRGTGELF
TRBV5-1	TRBJ2-2	ASEEGTGELF
TRBV27	TRBJ1-2	ASSVLAGGNYGYT
TRBV10-2	TRBJ2-3	ASRASGGLTSTDTQY
TRBV12-3/TRBV12-4	TRBJ2-2	ASSSVLPGELF
TRBV5-6	TRBJ1-1	ASSLFYTEAF
TRBV29-1	TRBJ2-1	SVGYGGARNEQF
TRBV19	TRBJ1-4	ASSIARDILGEKLF
TRBV11-3	TRBJ2-2	ASSLGAGSNTGELF
TRBV10-3	TRBJ1-1	AISELTDNTEAF
TRBV7-9	TRBJ2-5	ASHRGTQETQY
TRBV6-2/TRBV6-3	TRBJ1-4	ASSYEVGGEKLF
TRBV3-1/TRBV3-2	TRBJ2-3	ASSSYSGGADTQY
TRBV2	TRBJ1-2	ASSPQHYYGYT
TRBV5-4	TRBJ2-3	ASSYLEADTQY
TRBV7-9	TRBJ2-7	ASSLAGGGNEQY
TRBV27	TRBJ2-1	ASSPLTTGGPYNEQF
TRBV19	TRBJ2-2	ATSYTNTGELF
TRBV7-9	TRBJ1-2	ASSFYPGTGVYGYT